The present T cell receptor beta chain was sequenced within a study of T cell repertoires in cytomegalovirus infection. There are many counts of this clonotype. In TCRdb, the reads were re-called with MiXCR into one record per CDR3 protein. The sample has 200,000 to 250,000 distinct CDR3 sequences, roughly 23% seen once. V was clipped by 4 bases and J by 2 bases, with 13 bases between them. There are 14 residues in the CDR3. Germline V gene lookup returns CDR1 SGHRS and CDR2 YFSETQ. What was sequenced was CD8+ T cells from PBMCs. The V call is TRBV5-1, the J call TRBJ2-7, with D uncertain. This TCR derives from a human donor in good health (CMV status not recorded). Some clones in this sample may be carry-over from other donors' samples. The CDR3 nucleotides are TGCGCCAGCAGCCCTATGGCATTGACCTACGAGCAGTACTTC. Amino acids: CASSPMALTYEQYF.